This TCR beta chain was recorded in a study of CD8+CD57+ T cells in acquired aplastic anemia. Sequencing involved patients with CD8+CD57+ cell expansion previously shown by flow cytometry. Genomic DNA provided the template from which TCR beta VDJ and CDR3 profiles were obtained. TCRdb ran MiXCR on the reads and lists one entry per CDR3 protein. The sample lists 150,000 to 200,000 distinct CDR3 sequences, 45% to 55% occurring once. There are 14 residues in the CDR3. Trimming at V came to 2 bases and at J to 4 bases, leaving 3 bases not matched to a gene. From germline, CDR1 is LGHNT and CDR2 FRNRAP. The chain uses TRBV12-5 and TRBJ2-3; 7 bases align to TRBD1. The TCR sequence derives from a human donor with aplastic anemia. Material for sequencing was sorted CD4+, CD8+, or CD8+CD57+ T cells (not recorded which) from PBMCs. CDR3 sequence (DNA): TGTGCTAGTGGTTTGAGGCAGGGGGCAGATACGCAGTATTTT. It is translated as CASGLRQGADTQYF.